This TCR beta chain originates from a study of shared clonotypes between healthy human individuals. Overall study context: CD4 naive cells filled three plates per donor, CD4 memory three, CD8 naive two and CD8 memory one.

CDR1 and CDR2 from the germline V gene are SGHAT and FQNNGV. This CDR3 contains 16 residues. Trimming left V 0 bases short and J 5 bases short, with 16 bases between. Sorted-subset replicate PCRs used 150 to 250 ng of genomic DNA. This amount corresponded to approximately 30,000 T cell genomes. Only in-frame clones appear in the TCRdb table, and some are missing; sequencing was by immunoSEQ multiplex PCR. The sample holds some 700,000 clones; about 92% are singletons and the top ten take roughly 36%. This sequence joins TRBV11-2 and TRBJ1-1; no definite D call. What was sequenced was memory CD8+ T cells from PBMCs. The subset is: CD45RO+ cells pooled with CCR7-negative TemRA cells. This TCR was sampled from a man aged 18 to 35 in good health. Some clones in this sample may be carry-over from other donors' samples. The CDR3 DNA sequence: TGTGCCAGCAGCTTAGATGGCGCGTGGGGTACGACTGAAGCTTTCTTT. Its protein is CASSLDGAWGTTEAFF.